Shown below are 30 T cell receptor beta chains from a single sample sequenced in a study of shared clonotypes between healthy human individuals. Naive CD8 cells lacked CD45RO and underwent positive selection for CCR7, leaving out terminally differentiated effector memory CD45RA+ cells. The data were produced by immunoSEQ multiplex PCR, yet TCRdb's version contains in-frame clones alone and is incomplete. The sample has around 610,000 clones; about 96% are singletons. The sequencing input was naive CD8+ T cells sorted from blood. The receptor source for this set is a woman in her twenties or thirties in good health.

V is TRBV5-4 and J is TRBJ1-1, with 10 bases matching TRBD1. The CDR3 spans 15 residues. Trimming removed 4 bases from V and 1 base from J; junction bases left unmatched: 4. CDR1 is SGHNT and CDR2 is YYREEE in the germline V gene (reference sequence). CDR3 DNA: TGTGCCAGCAGCCCCGGGACAGGGGAGAACACTGAAGCTTTCTTT. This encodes CASSPGTGENTEAFF.

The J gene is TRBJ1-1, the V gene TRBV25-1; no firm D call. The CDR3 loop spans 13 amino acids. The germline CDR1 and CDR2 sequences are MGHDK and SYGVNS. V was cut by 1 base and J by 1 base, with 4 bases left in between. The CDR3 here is CASSELPNTEAFF. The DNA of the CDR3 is TGTGCCAGCAGTGAATTACCGAACACTGAAGCTTTCTTT.

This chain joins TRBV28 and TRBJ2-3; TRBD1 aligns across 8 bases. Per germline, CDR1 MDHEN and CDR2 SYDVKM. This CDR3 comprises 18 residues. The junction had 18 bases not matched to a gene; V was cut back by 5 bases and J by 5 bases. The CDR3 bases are TGTGCCAGCAGTGCACCCTTTACGGCAGGGGGCGAGGAAGATACGCAGTATTTT. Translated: CASSAPFTAGGEEDTQYF.

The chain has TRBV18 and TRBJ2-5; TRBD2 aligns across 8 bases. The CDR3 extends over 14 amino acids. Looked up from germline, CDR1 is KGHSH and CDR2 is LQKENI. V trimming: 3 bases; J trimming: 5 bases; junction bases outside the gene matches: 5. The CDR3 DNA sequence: TGTGCCAGCTCACCCGGGAGGGAGGGTGAGACCCAGTACTTC. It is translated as CASSPGREGETQYF.

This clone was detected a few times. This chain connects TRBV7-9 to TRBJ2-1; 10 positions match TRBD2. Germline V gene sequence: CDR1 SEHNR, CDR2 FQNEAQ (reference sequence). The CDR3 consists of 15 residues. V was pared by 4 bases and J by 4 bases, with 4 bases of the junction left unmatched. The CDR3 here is CASSSGTSEYNEQFF. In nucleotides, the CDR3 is TGTGCCAGCAGCTCCGGGACTAGCGAATACAATGAGCAGTTCTTC. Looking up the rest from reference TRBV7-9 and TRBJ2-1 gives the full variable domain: DTGVSQNPRHKITKRGQNVTFRCDPISEHNRLYWYRQTLGQGPEFLTYFQNEAQLEKSRLLSDRFSAERPKGSFSTLEIQRTEQGDSAMYLCASSSGTSEYNEQFFGPGTRLTVL.

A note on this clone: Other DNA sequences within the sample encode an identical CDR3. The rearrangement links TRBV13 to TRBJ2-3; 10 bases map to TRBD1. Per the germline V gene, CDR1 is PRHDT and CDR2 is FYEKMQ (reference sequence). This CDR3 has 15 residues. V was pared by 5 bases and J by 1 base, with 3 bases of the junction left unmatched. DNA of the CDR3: TGTGCCAGCAGCCTCGGGACAGGGGGCACAGATACGCAGTATTTT. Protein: CASSLGTGGTDTQYF.

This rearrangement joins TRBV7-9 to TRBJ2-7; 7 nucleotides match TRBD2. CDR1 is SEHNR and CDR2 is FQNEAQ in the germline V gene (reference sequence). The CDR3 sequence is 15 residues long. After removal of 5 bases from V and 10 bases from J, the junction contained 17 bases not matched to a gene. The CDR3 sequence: CASSLSTSPKPSQYF. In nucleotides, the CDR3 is TGTGCCAGCAGCCTCTCGACTAGCCCTAAACCGAGCCAGTACTTC.

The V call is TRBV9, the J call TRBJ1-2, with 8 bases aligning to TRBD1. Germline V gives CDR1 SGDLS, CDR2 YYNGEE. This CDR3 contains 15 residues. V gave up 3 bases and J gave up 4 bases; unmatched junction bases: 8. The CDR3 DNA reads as TGTGCCAGCAGCGGACCCAGGGGGCTGGGCTATGGCTACACCTTC. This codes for CASSGPRGLGYGYTF.

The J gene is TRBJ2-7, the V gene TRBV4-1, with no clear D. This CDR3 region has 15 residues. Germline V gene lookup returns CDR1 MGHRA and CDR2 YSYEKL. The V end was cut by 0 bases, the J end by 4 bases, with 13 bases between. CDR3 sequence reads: CASSQDGRVAYEQYF. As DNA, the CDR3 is TGCGCCAGCAGCCAAGATGGAAGGGTAGCTTACGAGCAGTACTTC.

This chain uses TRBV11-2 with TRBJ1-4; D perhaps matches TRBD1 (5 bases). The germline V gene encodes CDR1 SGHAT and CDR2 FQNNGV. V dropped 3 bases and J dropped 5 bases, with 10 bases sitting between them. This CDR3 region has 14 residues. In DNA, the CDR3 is TGTGCCAGCAGCTTTGTTGGGGCGAATGAAAAACTGTTTTTT. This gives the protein CASSFVGANEKLFF.

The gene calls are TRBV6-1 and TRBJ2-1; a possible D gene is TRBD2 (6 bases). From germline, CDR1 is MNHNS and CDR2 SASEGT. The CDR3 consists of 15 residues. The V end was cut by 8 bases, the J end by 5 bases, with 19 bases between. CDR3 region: CASGKRRGPDNEQFF. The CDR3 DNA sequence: TGTGCCAGCGGGAAGCGGCGGGGCCCCGACAATGAGCAGTTCTTC.

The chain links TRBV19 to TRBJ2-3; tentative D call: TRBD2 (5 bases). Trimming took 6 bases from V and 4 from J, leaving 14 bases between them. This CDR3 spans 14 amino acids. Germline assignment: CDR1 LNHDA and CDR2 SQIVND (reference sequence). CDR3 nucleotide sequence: TGTGCCAGTAGAGGAGCCGAGGGCCCAGATACGCAGTATTTT. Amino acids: CASRGAEGPDTQYF.

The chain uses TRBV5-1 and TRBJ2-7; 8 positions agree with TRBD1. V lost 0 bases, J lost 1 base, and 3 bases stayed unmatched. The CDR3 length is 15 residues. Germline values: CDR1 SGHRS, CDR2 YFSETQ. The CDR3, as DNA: TGCGCCAGCAGCTTGGCCCGGACAGGGTCCTACGAGCAGTACTTC. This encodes CASSLARTGSYEQYF.

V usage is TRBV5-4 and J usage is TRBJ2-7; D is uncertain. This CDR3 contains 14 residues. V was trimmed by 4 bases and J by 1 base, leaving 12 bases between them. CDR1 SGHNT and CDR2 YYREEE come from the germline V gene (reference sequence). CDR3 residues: CASSPLLGSYEQYF. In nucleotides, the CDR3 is TGTGCCAGCAGCCCCCTTCTCGGTTCCTACGAGCAGTACTTC.

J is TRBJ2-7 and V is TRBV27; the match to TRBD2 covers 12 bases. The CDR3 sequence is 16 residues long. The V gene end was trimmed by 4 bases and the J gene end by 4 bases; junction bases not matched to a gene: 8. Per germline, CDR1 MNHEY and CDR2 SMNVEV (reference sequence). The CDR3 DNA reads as TGTGCCAGCAGTTCTCCCCCTAGCGGGAGGGGATACGAGCAGTACTTC. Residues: CASSSPPSGRGYEQYF.

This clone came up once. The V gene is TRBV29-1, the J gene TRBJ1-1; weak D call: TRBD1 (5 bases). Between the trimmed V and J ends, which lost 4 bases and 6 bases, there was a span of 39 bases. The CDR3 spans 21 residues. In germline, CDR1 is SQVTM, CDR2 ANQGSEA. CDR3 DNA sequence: TGCAGCGTTGCAAAAACGCCGGACAAGGTTTCCCGGACCGGGAGTCTCGCTGAAGCTTTCTTT. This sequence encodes CSVAKTPDKVSRTGSLAEAFF. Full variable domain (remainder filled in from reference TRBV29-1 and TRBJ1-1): SAVISQKPSRDICQRGTSLTIQCQVDSQVTMMFWYRQQPGQSLTLIATANQGSEATYESGFVIDKFPISRPNLTFSTLTVSNMSPEDSSIYLCSVAKTPDKVSRTGSLAEAFFGQGTRLTVV.

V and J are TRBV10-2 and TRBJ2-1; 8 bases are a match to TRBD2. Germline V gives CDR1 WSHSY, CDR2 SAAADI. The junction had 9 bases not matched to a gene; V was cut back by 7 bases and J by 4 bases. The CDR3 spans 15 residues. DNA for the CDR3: TGCGCCAGCATGCCCTTCAGCGGGGGTTACAATGAGCAGTTCTTC. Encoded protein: CASMPFSGGYNEQFF.

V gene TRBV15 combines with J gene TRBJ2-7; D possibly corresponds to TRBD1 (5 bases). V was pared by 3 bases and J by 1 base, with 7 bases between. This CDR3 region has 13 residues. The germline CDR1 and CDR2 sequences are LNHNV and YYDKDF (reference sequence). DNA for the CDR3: TGTGCCACCAGCAGCCAGGGTTCCTACGAGCAGTACTTC. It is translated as CATSSQGSYEQYF.

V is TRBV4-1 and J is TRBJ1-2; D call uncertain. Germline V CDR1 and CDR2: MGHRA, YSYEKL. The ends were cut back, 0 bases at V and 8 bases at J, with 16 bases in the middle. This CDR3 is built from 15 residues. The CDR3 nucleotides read TGCGCCAGCAGCCAAGAACTACGACCCGGAGGGGGCTACACCTTC. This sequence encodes CASSQELRPGGGYTF.

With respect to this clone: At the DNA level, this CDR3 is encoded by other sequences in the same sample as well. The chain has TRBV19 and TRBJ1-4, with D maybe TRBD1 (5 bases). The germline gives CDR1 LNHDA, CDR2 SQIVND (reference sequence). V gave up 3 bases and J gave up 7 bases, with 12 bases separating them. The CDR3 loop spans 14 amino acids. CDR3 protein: CASSIRDSGEKLFF. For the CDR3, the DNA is TGTGCCAGTAGTATCCGGGACTCGGGTGAAAAACTGTTTTTT.

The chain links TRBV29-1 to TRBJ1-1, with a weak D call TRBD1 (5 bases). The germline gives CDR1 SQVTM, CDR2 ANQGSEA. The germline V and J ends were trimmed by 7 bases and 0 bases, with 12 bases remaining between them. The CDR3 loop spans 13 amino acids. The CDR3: CSGTGLMNTEAFF. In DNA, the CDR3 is TGCAGCGGGACGGGACTAATGAACACTGAAGCTTTCTTT.

The CDR3 loop is CASSFGQGPGELFF. The DNA for the CDR3 is TGTGCCAGCAGCTTTGGACAGGGTCCCGGGGAGCTGTTTTTT. The chain is built from TRBV11-2 and TRBJ2-2; 8 bases map to TRBD1. This CDR3 has 14 amino acids. After removal of 3 bases from V and 6 bases from J, the junction contained 3 bases not matched to a gene. In germline, CDR1 is SGHAT, CDR2 FQNNGV.

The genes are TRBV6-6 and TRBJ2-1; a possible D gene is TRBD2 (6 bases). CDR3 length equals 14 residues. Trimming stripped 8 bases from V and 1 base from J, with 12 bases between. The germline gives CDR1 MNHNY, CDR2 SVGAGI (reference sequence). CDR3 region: CASAGGGSYNEQFF. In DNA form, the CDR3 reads TGTGCCAGCGCTGGGGGAGGATCCTACAATGAGCAGTTCTTC.

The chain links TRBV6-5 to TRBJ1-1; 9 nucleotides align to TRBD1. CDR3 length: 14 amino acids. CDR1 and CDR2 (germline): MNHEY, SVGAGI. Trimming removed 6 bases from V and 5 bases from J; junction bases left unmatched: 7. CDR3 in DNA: TGTGCCAGCAGCCTACAGGGGACAGGGACTGAAGCTTTCTTT. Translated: CASSLQGTGTEAFF.

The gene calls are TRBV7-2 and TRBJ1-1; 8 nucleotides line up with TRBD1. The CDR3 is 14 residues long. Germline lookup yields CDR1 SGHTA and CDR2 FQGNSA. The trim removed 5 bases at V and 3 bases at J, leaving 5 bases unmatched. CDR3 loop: CASSGQGRDTEAFF. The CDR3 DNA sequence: TGTGCCAGCAGCGGACAGGGCCGGGACACTGAAGCTTTCTTT.

CDR3 in DNA: TGTGCCAGCAGTTTCCCGGTAACGGGCTATGGCTACACCTTC. Translated, it gives CASSFPVTGYGYTF. This chain joins TRBV28 and TRBJ1-2, with no clear D. The CDR3 extends over 14 amino acids. V lost 3 bases and J 4 bases, leaving 12 bases between the germline ends. Germline lookup yields CDR1 MDHEN and CDR2 SYDVKM.

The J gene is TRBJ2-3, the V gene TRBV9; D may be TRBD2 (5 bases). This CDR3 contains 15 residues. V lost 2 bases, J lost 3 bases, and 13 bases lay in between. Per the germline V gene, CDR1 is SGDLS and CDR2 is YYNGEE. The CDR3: CASSVFGGLTDTQYF. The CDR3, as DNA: TGTGCCAGCAGCGTTTTCGGCGGGCTTACAGATACGCAGTATTTT.

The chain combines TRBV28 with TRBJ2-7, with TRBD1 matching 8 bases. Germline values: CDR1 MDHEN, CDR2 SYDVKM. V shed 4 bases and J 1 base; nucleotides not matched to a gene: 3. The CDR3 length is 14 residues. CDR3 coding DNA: TGTGCCAGCAGTTGGAGGACAGGGTCCTACGAGCAGTACTTC. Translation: CASSWRTGSYEQYF.

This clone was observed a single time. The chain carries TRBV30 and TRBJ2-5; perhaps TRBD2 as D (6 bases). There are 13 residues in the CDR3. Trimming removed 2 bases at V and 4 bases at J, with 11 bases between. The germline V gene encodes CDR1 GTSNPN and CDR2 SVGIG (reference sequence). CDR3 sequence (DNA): TGTGCCTGGAGTTTGGGGGGACGAGAGACCCAGTACTTC. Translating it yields CAWSLGGRETQYF.

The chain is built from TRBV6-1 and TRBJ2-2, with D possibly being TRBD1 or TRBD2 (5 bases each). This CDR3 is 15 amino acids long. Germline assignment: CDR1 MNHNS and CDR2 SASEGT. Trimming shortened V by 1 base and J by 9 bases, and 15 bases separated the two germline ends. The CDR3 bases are TGTGCCAGCAGTGAAGAGATAGGGGACGTAAGGGAGCTGTTTTTT. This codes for CASSEEIGDVRELFF.